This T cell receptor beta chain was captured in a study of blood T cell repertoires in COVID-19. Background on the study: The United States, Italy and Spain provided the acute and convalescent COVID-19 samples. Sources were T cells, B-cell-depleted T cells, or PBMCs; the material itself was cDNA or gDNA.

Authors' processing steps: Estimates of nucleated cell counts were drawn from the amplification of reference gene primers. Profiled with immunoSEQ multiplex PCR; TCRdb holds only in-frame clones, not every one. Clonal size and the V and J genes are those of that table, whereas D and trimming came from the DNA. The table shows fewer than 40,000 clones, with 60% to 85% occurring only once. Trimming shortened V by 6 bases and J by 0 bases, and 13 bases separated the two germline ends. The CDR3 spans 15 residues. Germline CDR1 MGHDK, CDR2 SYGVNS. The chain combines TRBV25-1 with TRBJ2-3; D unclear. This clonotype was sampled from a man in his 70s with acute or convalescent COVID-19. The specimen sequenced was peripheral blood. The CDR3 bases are TGTGCCAGCAGCCCAGGTTTATATAGCACAGATACGCAGTATTTT. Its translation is CASSPGLYSTDTQYF.